These 16 T cell receptor beta chains originate from one sample sequenced in a study of T cells in Graves' hyperthyroidism and ophthalmopathy. TCR beta CDR3 sequences were amplified from RNA transcripts. HTBI primers were employed in a first-round RT-PCR of the TCR CDR3. TCRdb re-derived calls from the multiplex PCR reads in MiXCR, one entry per CDR3 protein. The sample records approximately 380,000 distinct CDR3 sequences, approximately 18% being singletons. The sequencing input was blood. The receptors originated from a man aged 18 to 29 with Graves' ophthalmopathy.

This clonotype was recorded at least ten times. The gene calls are TRBV6-1 and TRBJ2-1; D may be TRBD1 (5 bases). The germline V and J ends were trimmed by 5 bases and 1 base, with 18 bases remaining between them. Germline V gene data show CDR1 as MNHNS and CDR2 as SASEGT. The CDR3 totals 17 residues. CDR3 sequence reads: CASSPGIPRISYNEQFF. CDR3 DNA: TGTGCCAGCAGTCCAGGGATCCCCCGTATTTCCTACAATGAGCAGTTCTTC.

Ten or more counts support this clonotype. The chain recombines TRBV19 with TRBJ2-7; 8 bases agree with TRBD1. Per the germline V gene, CDR1 is LNHDA and CDR2 is SQIVND (reference sequence). Germline trimming cut 6 bases from V and 0 bases from J; bases unmatched to any gene: 4. CDR3 size: 14 residues. CDR3 loop: CASREDRDSYEQYF. The CDR3 DNA follows: TGTGCCAGTAGGGAGGACAGGGACTCCTACGAGCAGTACTTC.

This clonotype was counted ten times or more. The V gene is TRBV12-3 or TRBV12-4, the J gene TRBJ1-5, with D possibly being TRBD1 (5 bases). Trimming removed 4 bases at V and 4 bases at J, with 8 bases between. The CDR3 sequence is 13 residues long. The DNA of the CDR3 is TGTGCCAGCAGTTCCCGGGGGAATCAGCCCCAGCATTTT. Amino acid sequence: CASSSRGNQPQHF.

This clonotype was counted a few times. V gene TRBV29-1 combines with J gene TRBJ1-2; possible D gene TRBD1, 5 bases. Trimming removed 7 bases from V and 1 base from J, with 10 bases in between. This CDR3 contains 12 residues. Germline CDR1 and CDR2: SQVTM and ANQGSEA. CDR3 residues: CSGGDSNYGYTF. CDR3 coding DNA: TGCAGCGGGGGAGACAGTAACTATGGCTACACCTTC.

The table lists this clonotype with a few counts. The J gene is TRBJ1-6, the V gene TRBV27, with a possible D match to TRBD1 (6 bases). V was clipped by 7 bases and J by 6 bases, with 13 bases between them. Germline lookup yields CDR1 MNHEY and CDR2 SMNVEV (reference sequence). This CDR3 spans 14 amino acids. The CDR3 reads CASTWDIPNSPLHF. The CDR3 DNA is TGTGCCAGCACCTGGGACATACCTAATTCACCCCTCCACTTT.

This clonotype has a handful of counts. The rearrangement links TRBV15 to TRBJ1-3, with TRBD1 matching 7 bases. Germline CDR1 reads LNHNV; CDR2 reads YYDKDF (reference sequence). V shed 9 bases and J 3 bases; nucleotides not matched to a gene: 8. The CDR3 runs to 14 residues. This CDR3 reads CATDRTGHGNTIYF. CDR3 nucleotides: TGTGCCACAGACAGGACAGGACATGGAAACACCATATATTTT.

A few counts support this clonotype. The chain recombines TRBV18 with TRBJ2-3, with D maybe TRBD1 (5 bases). CDR3 size: 15 residues. V was pared by 1 base and J by 3 bases, with 11 bases between. Germline V gives CDR1 KGHSH, CDR2 LQKENI. The CDR3 region has the DNA TGTGCCAGCTCACCACTCAGGGTGAGGACAGATACGCAGTATTTT. Protein: CASSPLRVRTDTQYF.

V usage is TRBV9 and J usage is TRBJ2-1, with D perhaps TRBD2 (5 bases). Germline lookup yields CDR1 SGDLS and CDR2 YYNGEE. With 4 bases removed from V and 7 bases from J, the gap between germline ends came to 18 bases. This CDR3 has 15 residues. The CDR3 spells CASSPPEGILNEQFF. CDR3 bases: TGTGCCAGCAGCCCACCCGAGGGTATCCTTAATGAGCAGTTCTTC. Based on the CDR3 plus reference TRBV9 and TRBJ2-1, the full variable domain is DSGVTQTPKHLITATGQRVTLRCSPRSGDLSVYWYQQSLDQGLQFLIQYYNGEERAKGNILERFSAQQFPDLHSELNLSSLELGDSALYFCASSPPEGILNEQFFGPGTRLTVL.

The rearrangement links TRBV28 to TRBJ1-2; D may be TRBD1 (5 bases). CDR1 and CDR2 from the germline V gene are MDHEN and SYDVKM. Trimming cost V 5 bases and J 8 bases, with 21 bases left between them. This CDR3 spans 15 amino acids. The CDR3 sequence is CASSLGHRTSGGYTF. CDR3 in DNA: TGTGCCAGCAGTCTCGGACATCGGACCTCGGGGGGCTACACCTTC.

This clonotype was found many times. In DNA, the CDR3 is TGTGCCAGCAGCCACACAGCATTAAACAATCAGCCCCAGCATTTT. It specifies CASSHTALNNQPQHF. The chain is built from TRBV3-1 and TRBJ1-5; D unresolved. V lost 3 bases and J 3 bases, leaving 12 bases between the germline ends. Germline CDR1 and CDR2: LGHDT and YNNKEL (reference sequence). The CDR3 loop spans 15 amino acids.

This clonotype was seen repeatedly, ten times or more. The V and J genes are TRBV11-2 and TRBJ2-7, with D perhaps TRBD1 (5 bases). Trimming took 4 bases from V and 5 from J, leaving 18 bases between them. The CDR3 sequence is 15 residues long. Germline V gene lookup returns CDR1 SGHAT and CDR2 FQNNGV. CDR3 coding DNA: TGTGCCAGCAGCTCACTCGGACAAGCCCCCCACGAGCAGTACTTC. It translates to CASSSLGQAPHEQYF.

This clonotype came up many times. The rearrangement joins TRBV27 to TRBJ1-6; tentative D call: TRBD1 (5 bases). This CDR3 is 13 amino acids long. Germline V gives CDR1 MNHEY, CDR2 SMNVEV (reference sequence). V lost 5 bases to trimming and J lost 7 bases, with 9 bases between them. The CDR3 is CASSGDGNSPLHF. The CDR3 region has the DNA TGTGCCAGCAGTGGGGACGGAAATTCACCCCTCCACTTT.

There are a few counts of this clonotype. The chain uses TRBV4-1 and TRBJ1-5, with a possible D match to TRBD1 (6 bases). Germline loops: CDR1 MGHRA, CDR2 YSYEKL. V shed 0 bases and J shed 3 bases, with 12 bases lying between them. The CDR3 runs 16 residues. CDR3 sequence reads: CASSQERTGHNQPQHF. In DNA, the CDR3 is TGCGCCAGCAGCCAAGAACGTACAGGGCACAATCAGCCCCAGCATTTT.

This clonotype has ten or more counts. The chain links TRBV20-1 to TRBJ2-7; the match to TRBD1 covers 8 bases. The CDR3 sequence is 14 residues long. Germline V gene lookup returns CDR1 DFQATT and CDR2 SNEGSKA (reference sequence). V lost 6 bases and J lost 0; bases outside the gene matches: 7. DNA of the CDR3: TGCAGTGCAAAGGGGACAGGATCCTCCTACGAGCAGTACTTC. Translating gives CSAKGTGSSYEQYF.

This clonotype was detected a few times. V is TRBV5-1 and J is TRBJ1-6, with D tentatively TRBD1 (5 bases). Germline values: CDR1 SGHRS, CDR2 YFSETQ. Trimming stripped 6 bases from V and 4 bases from J, with 14 bases between. CDR3 length: 15 residues. The CDR3 loop is CASNRDFPYNSPLHF. The CDR3 coding sequence is TGCGCCAGCAACCGGGACTTCCCGTATAATTCACCCCTCCACTTT.

This clonotype has only a few counts. The chain combines TRBV12-3 or TRBV12-4 with TRBJ1-4, with D maybe TRBD1 (5 bases). The CDR3 loop spans 14 amino acids. Trimming took 7 bases from V and 0 from J, leaving 9 bases between them. The CDR3 nucleotides are TGTGCCAGCATTACAGGTCCAACTAATGAAAAACTGTTTTTT. It codes for CASITGPTNEKLFF.